This TCR beta chain was recovered during a study of T cells after yellow fever vaccination. Broader study findings: After the booster, approximately 96% of CD4 and just over 85% of CD8 primary-response clones were re-detected.

This clonotype came up many times. V shed 0 bases and J shed 4 bases, with 10 bases lying between them. This CDR3 is 14 amino acids long. The germline CDR1 and CDR2 sequences are SGHNT and YYREEE (reference sequence). TCRdb called the 5' RACE reads again in MiXCR, with one record for every CDR3 protein. The sample shows 45,000 to 65,000 distinct CDR3 sequences, 6.5% to 8.5% of them seen only once. V usage is TRBV5-4 and J usage is TRBJ1-2, with a possible D match to TRBD1 (6 bases). The TCR originated in a man between 18 and 35 years old who received the YFV17D yellow fever vaccine. This specimen was CD8+ T cells not binding an NS4B(214-222) dextramer, sorted from PBMCs, taken approximately 47 days after the first yellow fever vaccination. The CDR3 sequence: CASSLGMTGYGYTF. CDR3 DNA: TGTGCCAGCAGCTTGGGAATGACAGGCTATGGCTACACCTTC. The full variable domain, its missing parts supplied by reference TRBV5-4 and TRBJ1-2, is ETGVTQSPTHLIKTRGQQVTLRCSSQSGHNTVSWYQQALGQGPQFIFQYYREEENGRGNFPPRFSGLQFPNYSSELNVNALELDDSALYLCASSLGMTGYGYTFGSGTRLTVV.